One sample yielded the 29 T cell receptor beta chains listed below, sequenced in a study of OX40 agonist ivuxolimab in advanced cancers. TCRdb's copy holds only in-frame clones and misses some; the assay was immunoSEQ multiplex PCR. The table lists 71,000 or so clones, 80% to 95% of them singletons. Sequenced material: CD4+ or CD8+ T cells sorted from blood, taken in a trial of the OX40 agonist ivuxolimab. The receptors originated from an adult with an advanced solid tumor such as melanoma, head and neck, liver or kidney cancer.

This chain connects TRBV7-9 to TRBJ2-2; TRBD2 agrees at 10 bases. Trimming at V came to 6 bases and at J to 6 bases, leaving 7 bases not matched to a gene. The length of the CDR3 is 15 residues. Per germline, CDR1 SEHNR and CDR2 FQNEAQ (reference sequence). CDR3 bases: TGTGCCAGCAGTTCTTTCGGACTAGCGGCCGGGGAGCTGTTTTTT. Protein product: CASSSFGLAAGELFF. The entire variable domain, with the rest obtained from reference TRBV7-9 and TRBJ2-2, is as follows: DTGVSQNPRHKITKRGQNVTFRCDPISEHNRLYWYRQTLGQGPEFLTYFQNEAQLEKSRLLSDRFSAERPKGSFSTLEIQRTEQGDSAMYLCASSSFGLAAGELFFGEGSRLTVL.

The rearrangement links TRBV7-9 to TRBJ2-7; D is uncertain. Trimming took off 1 base at V and 6 bases at J, with 10 bases between the two ends. In germline, CDR1 is SEHNR, CDR2 FQNEAQ (reference sequence). This CDR3 contains 13 residues. The CDR3 DNA sequence: TGTGCCAGCAGCTTAGTCGGTAGCACCGAGCAGTACTTC. This gives the protein CASSLVGSTEQYF.

The rearrangement uses TRBV7-2 and TRBJ2-3; 8 bases map to TRBD2. From germline, CDR1 is SGHTA and CDR2 FQGNSA. CDR3 length equals 16 residues. V lost 5 bases to trimming and J lost 6 bases; unmatched junction nucleotides: 13. The CDR3 here is CASSLRSGLGTDTQYF. For the CDR3, the DNA is TGTGCCAGCAGCCTAAGATCGGGACTAGGGACGGATACGCAGTATTTT.

The rearrangement links TRBV9 to TRBJ2-1; 12 bases match TRBD2. J gave up 4 bases and V 6 bases, and 14 bases lay outside the gene matches. This CDR3 is 18 amino acids long. Germline-derived CDR1 and CDR2 are SGDLS and YYNGEE. DNA of the CDR3: TGTGCCAGCAAAGACGGACAGCTTGGGACTAGCGGGTACAATGAGCAGTTCTTC. This gives the protein CASKDGQLGTSGYNEQFF.

This rearrangement joins TRBV7-9 to TRBJ1-2; 7 bases are shared with TRBD1. Germline-derived CDR1 and CDR2 are SEHNR and FQNEAQ (reference sequence). The J segment lost 6 bases and the V segment lost 1 base, leaving 2 bases of the junction unmatched. CDR3 length equals 13 residues. CDR3 in amino acids: CASSLEGAHGYTF. The CDR3 coding sequence is TGTGCCAGCAGCTTAGAGGGGGCGCATGGCTACACCTTC.

The chain has TRBV5-5 and TRBJ2-7; the match to TRBD1 covers 8 bases. V lost 4 bases, J lost 5 bases, and 8 bases stayed unmatched. This CDR3 region has 14 residues. Germline V CDR1 and CDR2: SGHKS, YYEKEE (reference sequence). CDR3 in amino acids: CASSRWTGSDEQYF. The CDR3 DNA reads TGTGCCAGCAGCCGTTGGACAGGGTCCGACGAGCAGTACTTC.

The chain is built from TRBV6-5 and TRBJ2-1; D not certain. CDR3 length equals 13 residues. The germline V and J ends were trimmed by 0 bases and 9 bases, with 9 bases remaining between them. Germline V gives CDR1 MNHEY, CDR2 SVGAGI. CDR3 nucleotides: TGTGCCAGCAGTTACTCGATTACGGTTGAGCAGTTCTTC. Translating gives CASSYSITVEQFF.

V usage is TRBV30 and J usage is TRBJ2-1; D might be TRBD1 (5 bases). Germline CDR1 GTSNPN, CDR2 SVGIG (reference sequence). CDR3 size: 14 residues. V was trimmed by 2 bases and J by 3 bases, leaving 11 bases between them. CDR3 amino acids: CAWSPQGFYNEQFF. The CDR3 DNA reads as TGTGCCTGGAGTCCCCAGGGATTCTACAATGAGCAGTTCTTC. The variable domain in full, with the rest retrieved from reference TRBV30 and TRBJ2-1, is SQTIHQWPATLVQPVGSPLSLECTVEGTSNPNLYWYRQAAGRGLQLLFYSVGIGQISSEVPQNLSASRPQDRQFILSSKKLLLSDSGFYLCAWSPQGFYNEQFFGPGTRLTVL.

The chain carries TRBV4-1 and TRBJ2-5, with D hard to call. From germline, CDR1 is MGHRA and CDR2 YSYEKL. V shed 2 bases and J shed 5 bases, with 12 bases lying between them. This CDR3 spans 14 amino acids. DNA for the CDR3: TGCGCCAGCAGCCAAAGACCGTTCCTGGAGACCCAGTACTTC. Amino acids: CASSQRPFLETQYF.

The chain recombines TRBV6-1 with TRBJ1-1; perhaps TRBD1 as D (5 bases). V lost 6 bases and J 3 bases, leaving 11 bases between the germline ends. The CDR3 is 13 residues long. Germline CDR1 reads MNHNS; CDR2 reads SASEGT. CDR3 region: CASSPGSHTEAFF. The CDR3 region has the DNA TGTGCCAGCAGCCCAGGGTCGCACACTGAAGCTTTCTTT.

V and J are TRBV6-1 and TRBJ1-1; the match to TRBD1 covers 9 bases. V shed 6 bases and J 4 bases; nucleotides not matched to a gene: 6. The CDR3 runs to 14 residues. Germline-derived CDR1 and CDR2 are MNHNS and SASEGT. The CDR3 is CASREQGAGTEAFF. CDR3 DNA sequence: TGTGCCAGCAGGGAACAGGGGGCCGGCACTGAAGCTTTCTTT.

The chain uses TRBV19 and TRBJ1-5, with 7 bases matching TRBD1. Trimming removed 5 bases from V and 5 bases from J; junction bases left unmatched: 3. Germline V gene data show CDR1 as LNHDA and CDR2 as SQIVND (reference sequence). CDR3 length: 13 amino acids. CDR3 region: CASSVQGYQPQHF. The CDR3 DNA is TGTGCCAGTAGTGTACAGGGGTATCAGCCCCAGCATTTT.

This chain links TRBV5-6 with TRBJ1-5, with 8 bases matching TRBD1. CDR1 is SGHDT, CDR2 YYEEEE, per germline. There are 16 residues in the CDR3. The trim removed 2 bases at V and 2 bases at J, leaving 6 bases unmatched. The CDR3 protein is CASSLDRGWGNQPQHF. The CDR3 DNA reads TGTGCCAGCAGCTTAGACAGGGGATGGGGCAATCAGCCCCAGCATTTT.

In its sample, this clone was seen once. The J gene is TRBJ1-1, the V gene TRBV6-5, with 10 positions matching TRBD1. In germline, CDR1 is MNHEY, CDR2 SVGAGI. The V gene end was trimmed by 6 bases and the J gene end by 6 bases; junction bases not matched to a gene: 10. This CDR3 comprises 15 residues. The CDR3 region has the DNA TGTGCCAGCAGACCAAGCGGACAGGGGGGCCCTGAAGCTTTCTTT. Its translation is CASRPSGQGGPEAFF.

V and J are TRBV15 and TRBJ2-5, with D possibly matching TRBD1 (5 bases). V dropped 0 bases and J dropped 0 bases, with 11 bases sitting between them. The germline V gene has CDR1 LNHNV and CDR2 YYDKDF (reference sequence). The CDR3 length is 16 residues. Written as DNA, the CDR3 is TGTGCCACCAGCAGAGAAGGGGCTTCCTACCAAGAGACCCAGTACTTC. Its protein product is CATSREGASYQETQYF.

V and J are TRBV7-9 and TRBJ1-2; D uncertain. V lost 1 base and J lost 2, with 2 bases in between. Germline CDR1 is SEHNR and CDR2 is FQNEAQ (reference sequence). The CDR3 covers 12 residues. The CDR3: CASSLGNYGYTF. The CDR3 nucleotides are TGTGCCAGCAGCTTAGGAAACTATGGCTACACCTTC.

The chain links TRBV19 to TRBJ2-2; possible D gene TRBD1, 6 bases. Germline V lookup: CDR1 LNHDA, CDR2 SQIVND (reference sequence). V lost 10 bases and J lost 0, with 15 bases in between. There are 15 residues in the CDR3. This CDR3 is CATTDRGPNTGELFF. DNA of the CDR3: TGTGCCACCACGGACAGAGGCCCGAACACCGGGGAGCTGTTTTTT.

The chain uses TRBV11-3 and TRBJ2-7; TRBD2 might be the D (6 bases). The CDR3 runs 16 residues. Germline assignment: CDR1 SGHNT and CDR2 YENEEA. Trimming shortened V by 3 bases and J by 1 base, and 16 bases separated the two germline ends. The CDR3 here is CASSFQRGKGSYEQYF. The CDR3 nucleotides read TGTGCCAGCAGCTTCCAACGGGGGAAAGGATCCTACGAGCAGTACTTC.

This chain joins TRBV10-2 and TRBJ2-3; 7 bases match TRBD2. The length of the CDR3 is 16 residues. V shed 0 bases, J shed 2 bases, and the junction held 5 bases outside the gene matches. Germline V gene sequence: CDR1 WSHSY, CDR2 SAAADI. CDR3 loop: CASSESGGIATDTQYF. In nucleotides, the CDR3 is TGCGCCAGCAGTGAGTCGGGGGGGATAGCCACAGATACGCAGTATTTT.

This rearrangement joins TRBV5-4 to TRBJ1-2, with 9 bases aligning to TRBD1. CDR3 length: 14 residues. V lost 2 bases and J lost 8; bases outside the gene matches: 7. Germline V gene lookup returns CDR1 SGHNT and CDR2 YYREEE (reference sequence). The CDR3: CASSFRDRERGYTF. For the CDR3, the DNA is TGTGCCAGCAGCTTCCGGGACAGGGAGCGCGGCTACACCTTC.

The V call is TRBV28, the J call TRBJ1-2; TRBD1 matches 9 bases. Germline trimming cut 8 bases from V and 4 bases from J; bases unmatched to any gene: 11. Germline CDR1 and CDR2: MDHEN and SYDVKM. CDR3 length: 15 residues. CDR3: CASSPSGQGPYGYTF. As DNA, the CDR3 is TGTGCCAGCTCCCCCTCGGGACAGGGTCCCTATGGCTACACCTTC.

The chain recombines TRBV14 with TRBJ2-7; 9 nucleotides agree with TRBD1. V was clipped by 4 bases and J by 2 bases; unmatched bases: 3. CDR3 length: 14 amino acids. The germline V gene has CDR1 SGHDN and CDR2 FVKESK. In DNA form, the CDR3 reads TGTGCCAGCAGCCGCAGGACAGGGGCCTACGAGCAGTACTTC. Translated, it gives CASSRRTGAYEQYF.

The CDR3 coding sequence is TGTGCCAGTAGTATCGTCAGGGACGCGATCTATGGCTACACCTTC. Translation: CASSIVRDAIYGYTF. The chain employs TRBV19 and TRBJ1-2, with TRBD1 as a possible D gene (5 bases). CDR3 length: 15 amino acids. Trimming stripped 3 bases from V and 4 bases from J, with 15 bases between. CDR1 is LNHDA, CDR2 SQIVND, per germline (reference sequence).

The chain employs TRBV28 and TRBJ1-4; 8 bases match TRBD1. Germline V gene data show CDR1 as MDHEN and CDR2 as SYDVKM. Trimming at V came to 2 bases and at J to 7 bases, leaving 3 bases not matched to a gene. The CDR3 length is 14 residues. The CDR3 nucleotides are TGTGCCAGCAGTTTAGGGCAGGGGGCTGAAAAACTGTTTTTT. It codes for CASSLGQGAEKLFF.

Worth noting for this clone: The junction differs from germline at one of its ends, possibly a read error. The chain is built from TRBV29-1 and TRBJ1-1; D call uncertain. Germline assignment: CDR1 SQVTM and CDR2 ANQGSEA. The CDR3 sequence is 13 residues long. The CDR3 spells CSVEDDKSAEAFF. The CDR3 DNA follows: TGCAGCGTAGAAGACGACAAAAGCGCTGAAGCTTTCTTT.

The genes are TRBV11-1 and TRBJ1-2; a weak D match, TRBD1 (6 bases). Germline lookup yields CDR1 SGHAT and CDR2 FQDESV (reference sequence). The ends were cut back, 0 bases at V and 6 bases at J, with 20 bases in the middle. CDR3 length equals 17 residues. CDR3 bases: TGTGCCAGCAGCTTAGCGGGCACAGGGACGTTATTGCATGGCTACACCTTC. It is translated as CASSLAGTGTLLHGYTF. The full variable domain, completed using reference TRBV11-1 and TRBJ1-2, is EAEVAQSPRYKITEKSQAVAFWCDPISGHATLYWYRQILGQGPELLVQFQDESVVDDSQLPKDRFSAERLKGVDSTLKIQPAELGDSAMYLCASSLAGTGTLLHGYTFGSGTRLTVV.

The rearrangement joins TRBV19 to TRBJ2-7; D gene ambiguous. V was pared by 3 bases and J by 0 bases, with 9 bases between. CDR1 is LNHDA, CDR2 SQIVND, per germline (reference sequence). This CDR3 is 14 amino acids long. The CDR3 loop is CASSIYSSSYEQYF. CDR3 sequence (DNA): TGTGCCAGTAGTATCTACAGCTCCTCCTACGAGCAGTACTTC.

The rearrangement joins TRBV5-6 to TRBJ2-2; 8 bases match TRBD2. Germline assignment: CDR1 SGHDT and CDR2 YYEEEE. The CDR3 loop spans 15 amino acids. V gave up 0 bases and J gave up 4 bases; unmatched junction bases: 2. The CDR3 is CASSLVAGGTGELFF. The CDR3, as DNA: TGTGCCAGCAGCTTGGTCGCGGGGGGCACCGGGGAGCTGTTTTTT.

This rearrangement joins TRBV19 to TRBJ1-6, with D unresolved. Germline CDR1 reads LNHDA; CDR2 reads SQIVND (reference sequence). The V gene lost 4 bases and the J gene lost 0 bases, with 13 bases spanning the gap. There are 17 residues in the CDR3. The CDR3: CASSKRRESSYNSPLHF. As DNA, the CDR3 is TGTGCCAGTAGTAAACGACGGGAGAGCTCCTATAATTCACCCCTCCACTTT.